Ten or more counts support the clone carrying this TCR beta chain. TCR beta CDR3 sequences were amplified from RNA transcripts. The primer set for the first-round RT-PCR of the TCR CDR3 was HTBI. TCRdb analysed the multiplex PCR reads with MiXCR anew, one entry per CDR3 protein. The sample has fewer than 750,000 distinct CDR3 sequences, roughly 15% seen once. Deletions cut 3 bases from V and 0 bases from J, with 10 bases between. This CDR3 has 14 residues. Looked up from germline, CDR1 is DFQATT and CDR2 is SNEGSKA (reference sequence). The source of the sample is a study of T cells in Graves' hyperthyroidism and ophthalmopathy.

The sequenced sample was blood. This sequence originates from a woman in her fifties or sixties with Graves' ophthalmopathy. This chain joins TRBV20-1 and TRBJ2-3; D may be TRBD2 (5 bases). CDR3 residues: CSASPRTSTDTQYF. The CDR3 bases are TGCAGTGCTAGCCCCCGGACTAGCACAGATACGCAGTATTTT.